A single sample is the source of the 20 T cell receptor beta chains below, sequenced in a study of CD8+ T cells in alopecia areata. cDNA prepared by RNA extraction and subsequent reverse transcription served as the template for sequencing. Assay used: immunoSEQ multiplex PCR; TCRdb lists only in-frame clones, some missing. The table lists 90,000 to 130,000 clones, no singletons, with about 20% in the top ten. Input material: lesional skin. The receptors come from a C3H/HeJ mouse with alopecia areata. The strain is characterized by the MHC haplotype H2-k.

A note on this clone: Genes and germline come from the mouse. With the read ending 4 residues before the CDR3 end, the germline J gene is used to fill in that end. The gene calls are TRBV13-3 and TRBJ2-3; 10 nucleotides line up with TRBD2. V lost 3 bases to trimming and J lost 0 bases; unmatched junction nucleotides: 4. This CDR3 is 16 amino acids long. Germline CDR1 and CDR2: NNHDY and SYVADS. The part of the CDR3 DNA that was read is TGTGCCAGCAGTGTAACTGGGGGGGATAGTGCAGAA. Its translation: CASSVTGGDSAE. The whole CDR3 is CASSVTGGDSAETLYF.

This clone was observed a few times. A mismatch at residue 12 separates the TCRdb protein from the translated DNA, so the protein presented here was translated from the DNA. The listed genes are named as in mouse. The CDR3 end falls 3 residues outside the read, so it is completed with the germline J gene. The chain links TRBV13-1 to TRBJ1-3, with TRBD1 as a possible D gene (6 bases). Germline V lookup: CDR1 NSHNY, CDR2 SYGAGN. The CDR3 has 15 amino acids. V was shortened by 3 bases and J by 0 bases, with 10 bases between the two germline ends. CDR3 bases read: TGTGCCAGCAGTGTCACAGGGAATTCTGGAAATACG. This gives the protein CASSVTGNSGNT. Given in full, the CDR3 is CASSVTGNSGNTLYF.

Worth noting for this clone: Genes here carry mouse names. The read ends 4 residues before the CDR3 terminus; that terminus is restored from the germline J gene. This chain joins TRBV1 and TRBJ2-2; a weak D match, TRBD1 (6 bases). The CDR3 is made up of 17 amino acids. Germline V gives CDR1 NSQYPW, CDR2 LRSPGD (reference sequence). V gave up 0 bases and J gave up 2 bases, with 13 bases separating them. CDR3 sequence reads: CTCSAEGRGRNTGQLYF. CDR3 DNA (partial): TGCACCTGCAGTGCAGAAGGCAGGGGAAGGAACACCGGG.

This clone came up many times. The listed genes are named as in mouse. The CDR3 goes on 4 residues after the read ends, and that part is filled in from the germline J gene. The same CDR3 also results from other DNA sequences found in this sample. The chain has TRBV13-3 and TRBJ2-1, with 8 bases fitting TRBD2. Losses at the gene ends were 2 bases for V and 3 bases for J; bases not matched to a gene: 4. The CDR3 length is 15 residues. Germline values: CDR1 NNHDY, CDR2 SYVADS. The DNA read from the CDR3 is TGTGCCAGCAGTGACCGGGGGGGCGCCTATGCT. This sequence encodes CASSDRGGAYA. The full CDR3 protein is CASSDRGGAYAEQFF.

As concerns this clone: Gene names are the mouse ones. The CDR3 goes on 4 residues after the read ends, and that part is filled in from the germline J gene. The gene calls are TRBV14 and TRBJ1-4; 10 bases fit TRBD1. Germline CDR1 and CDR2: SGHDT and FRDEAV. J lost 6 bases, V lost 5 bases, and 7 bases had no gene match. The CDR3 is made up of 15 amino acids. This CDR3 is CASRSGTGVHERLFF. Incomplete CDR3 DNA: TGTGCCAGCAGATCCGGGACAGGGGTCCACGAA.

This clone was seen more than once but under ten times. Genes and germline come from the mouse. The sequenced part of the CDR3 DNA is TGCACCTGCAGTGCAGGGACTGGGGGGGCGTTCACCGGG. Residues: CTCSAGTGGAFTG. The entire CDR3 reads CTCSAGTGGAFTGQLYF. The chain has TRBV1 and TRBJ2-2; TRBD2 matches at 13 bases. Read coverage stops 4 residues before the CDR3 terminus; the germline J gene supplies the remainder. V dropped 1 base and J dropped 4; count of bases not matched to a gene: 3. The CDR3 runs 17 residues. CDR1 and CDR2 from the germline V gene are NSQYPW and LRSPGD (reference sequence).

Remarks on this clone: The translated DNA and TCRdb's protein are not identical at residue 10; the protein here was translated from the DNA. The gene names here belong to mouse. The CDR3 is CASSFGAGNTLYF. The sequenced part of the CDR3 DNA is TGTGCTAGCAGTTTTGGGGCTGGAAATACG. V is TRBV29 and J is TRBJ1-3; D is ambiguous. The read ends 3 residues shy of where the CDR3 ends; the end is completed using the germline J gene. V lost 3 bases to trimming and J lost 2 bases, with 5 bases between them. This CDR3 has 13 residues. Per germline, CDR1 MSHET and CDR2 SYDVDS.

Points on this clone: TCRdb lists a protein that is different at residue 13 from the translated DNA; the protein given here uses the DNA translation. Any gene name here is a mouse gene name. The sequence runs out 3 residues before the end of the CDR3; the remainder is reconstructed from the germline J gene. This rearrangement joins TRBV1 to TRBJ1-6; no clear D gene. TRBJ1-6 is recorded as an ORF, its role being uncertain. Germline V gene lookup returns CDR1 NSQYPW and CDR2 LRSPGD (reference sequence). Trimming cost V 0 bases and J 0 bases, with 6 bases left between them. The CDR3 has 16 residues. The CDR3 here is CTCSAELHSYNSPLYF. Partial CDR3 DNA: TGCACCTGCAGTGCAGAGTTACATTCCTATAATTCGCCC.

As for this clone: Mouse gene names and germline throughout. The CDR3 DNA, read in part, is TGCACCTGCAGTGCAGATTTGGGTTTTCAAAAC. It yields the protein CTCSADLGFQN. The CDR3 as a whole reads CTCSADLGFQNTLYF. J is TRBJ2-4 and V is TRBV1; D not resolved. The read halts 4 residues ahead of the CDR3 end, with the missing end drawn from the germline J gene. The V and J ends lost 0 bases and 2 bases respectively, with 9 bases between them. Germline V CDR1 and CDR2: NSQYPW, LRSPGD (reference sequence). CDR3 size: 15 residues. The full variable domain, completed using reference TRBV1 and TRBJ2-4, is VTLLEQNPRWRLVPRGQAVNLRCILKNSQYPWMSWYQQDLQKQLQWLFTLRSPGDKEVKSLPGADYLATRVTDTELRLQVANMSQGRTLYCTCSADLGFQNTLYFGAGTRLSVL.

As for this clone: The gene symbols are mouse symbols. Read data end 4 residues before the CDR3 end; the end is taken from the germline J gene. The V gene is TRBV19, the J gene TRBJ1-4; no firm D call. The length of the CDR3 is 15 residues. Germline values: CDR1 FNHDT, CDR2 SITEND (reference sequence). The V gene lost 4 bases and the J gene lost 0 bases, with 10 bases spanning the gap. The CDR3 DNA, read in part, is TGTGCCAGCAGTCCCTCCCTCGTTTCCAACGAA. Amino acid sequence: CASSPSLVSNE. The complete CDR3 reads CASSPSLVSNERLFF.

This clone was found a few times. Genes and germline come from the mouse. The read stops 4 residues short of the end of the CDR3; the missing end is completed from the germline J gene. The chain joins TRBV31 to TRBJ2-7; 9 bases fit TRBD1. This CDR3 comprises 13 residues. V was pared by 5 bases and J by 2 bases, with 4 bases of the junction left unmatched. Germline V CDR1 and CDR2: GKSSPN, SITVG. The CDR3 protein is CAWSTGGPYEQYF. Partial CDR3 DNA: TGTGCCTGGTCCACAGGGGGCCCCTAT.

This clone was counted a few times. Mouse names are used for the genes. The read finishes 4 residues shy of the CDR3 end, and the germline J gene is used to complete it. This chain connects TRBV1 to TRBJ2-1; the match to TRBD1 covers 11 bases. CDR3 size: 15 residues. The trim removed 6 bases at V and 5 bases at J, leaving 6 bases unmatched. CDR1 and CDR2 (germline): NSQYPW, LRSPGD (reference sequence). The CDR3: CTCRRDRGKHAEQFF. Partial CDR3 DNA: TGCACCTGCAGGCGGGACAGGGGGAAACATGCT. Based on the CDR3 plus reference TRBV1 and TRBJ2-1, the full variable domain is VTLLEQNPRWRLVPRGQAVNLRCILKNSQYPWMSWYQQDLQKQLQWLFTLRSPGDKEVKSLPGADYLATRVTDTELRLQVANMSQGRTLYCTCRRDRGKHAEQFFGPGTRLTVL.

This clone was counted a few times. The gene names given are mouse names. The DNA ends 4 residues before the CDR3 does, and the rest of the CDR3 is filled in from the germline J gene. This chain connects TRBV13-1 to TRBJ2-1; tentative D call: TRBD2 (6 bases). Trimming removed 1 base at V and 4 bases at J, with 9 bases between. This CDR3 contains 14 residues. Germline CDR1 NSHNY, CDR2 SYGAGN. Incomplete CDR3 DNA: TGTGCCAGCAGTGATTGGGGGAGGTATGCT. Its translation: CASSDWGRYA. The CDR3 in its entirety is CASSDWGRYAEQFF.

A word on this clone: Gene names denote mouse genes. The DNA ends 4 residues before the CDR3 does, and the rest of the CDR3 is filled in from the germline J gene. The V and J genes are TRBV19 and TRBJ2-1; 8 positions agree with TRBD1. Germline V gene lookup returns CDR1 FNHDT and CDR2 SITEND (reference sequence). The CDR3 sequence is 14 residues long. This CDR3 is CASSIRTGRAEQFF. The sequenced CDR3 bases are TGTGCCAGCAGTATCCGGACAGGGAGGGCT.

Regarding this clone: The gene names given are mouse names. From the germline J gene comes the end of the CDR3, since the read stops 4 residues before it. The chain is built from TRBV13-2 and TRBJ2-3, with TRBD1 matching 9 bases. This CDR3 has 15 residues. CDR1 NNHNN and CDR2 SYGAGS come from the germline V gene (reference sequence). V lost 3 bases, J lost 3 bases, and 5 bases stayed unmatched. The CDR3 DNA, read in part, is TGTGCCAGCGGTGGCCGGGACAGGGTAGCAGAA. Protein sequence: CASGGRDRVAE. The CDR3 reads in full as CASGGRDRVAETLYF.

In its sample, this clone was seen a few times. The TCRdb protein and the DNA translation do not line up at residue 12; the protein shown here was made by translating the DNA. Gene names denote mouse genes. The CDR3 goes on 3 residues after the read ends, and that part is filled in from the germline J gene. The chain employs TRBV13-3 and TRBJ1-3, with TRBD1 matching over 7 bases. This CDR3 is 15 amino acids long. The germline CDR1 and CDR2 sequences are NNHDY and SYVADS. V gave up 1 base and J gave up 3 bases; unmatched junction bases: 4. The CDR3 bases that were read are TGTGCCAGCAGTGATCGCAGGGGGGATGGAAATACG. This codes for CASSDRRGDGNT. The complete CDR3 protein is CASSDRRGDGNTLYF.

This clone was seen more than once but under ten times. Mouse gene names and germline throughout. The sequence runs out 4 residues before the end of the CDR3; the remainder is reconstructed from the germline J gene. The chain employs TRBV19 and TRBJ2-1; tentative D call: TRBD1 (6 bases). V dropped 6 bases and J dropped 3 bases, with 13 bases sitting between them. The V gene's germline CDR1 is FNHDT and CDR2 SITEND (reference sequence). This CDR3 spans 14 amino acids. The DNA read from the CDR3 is TGTGCCAGCACCCTCCGACAGGTCTATGCT. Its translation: CASTLRQVYA. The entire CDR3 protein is CASTLRQVYAEQFF.

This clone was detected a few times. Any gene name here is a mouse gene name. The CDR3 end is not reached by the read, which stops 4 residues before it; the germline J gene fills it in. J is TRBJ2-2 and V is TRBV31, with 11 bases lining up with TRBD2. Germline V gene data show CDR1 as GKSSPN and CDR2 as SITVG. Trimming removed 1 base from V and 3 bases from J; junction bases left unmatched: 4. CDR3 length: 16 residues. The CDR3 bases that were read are TGTGCCTGGAGTCGGACTGGGGGGTGGGACACCGGG. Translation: CAWSRTGGWDTG. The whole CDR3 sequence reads CAWSRTGGWDTGQLYF.

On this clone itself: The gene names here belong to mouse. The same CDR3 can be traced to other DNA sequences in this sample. The part of the CDR3 DNA that was read is TGTGCCAGCAGCCCCGGACAGGGTCAAGAC. It yields the protein CASSPGQGQD. The CDR3, in full, reads CASSPGQGQDTQYF. The chain couples TRBV19 to TRBJ2-5; 8 bases line up with TRBD1. The observed sequence ends 4 residues before the CDR3 terminus, with the missing tail filled in from the germline J gene. V lost 5 bases and J lost 3; bases outside the gene matches: 5. The CDR3 has 14 residues. Germline CDR1 reads FNHDT; CDR2 reads SITEND (reference sequence).

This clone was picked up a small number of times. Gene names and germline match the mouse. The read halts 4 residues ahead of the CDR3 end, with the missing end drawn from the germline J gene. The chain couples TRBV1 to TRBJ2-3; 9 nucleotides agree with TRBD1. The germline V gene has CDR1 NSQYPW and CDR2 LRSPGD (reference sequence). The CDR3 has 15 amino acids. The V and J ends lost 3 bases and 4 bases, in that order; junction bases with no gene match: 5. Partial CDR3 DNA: TGCACCTGCAGTGCTCCGGGACAGGGAACAGAA. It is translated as CTCSAPGQGTE. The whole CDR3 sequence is CTCSAPGQGTETLYF.